The 6 T cell receptor beta chains in this list originate from one sample, sequenced in a study of shared clonotypes between healthy human individuals. CD45RO-negative, CCR7-positively selected cells formed the naive CD8 fraction, excluding terminally differentiated effector memory CD45RA+ cells. Profiling relied on immunoSEQ multiplex PCR, and the TCRdb table lists in-frame clones only, not all of them. The sample holds about 580,000 clones, roughly 98% seen once. Sequencing used naive CD8+ T cells sorted from blood. Source of these receptors: a man aged 25-45 years in good health.

This sequence joins TRBV11-2 and TRBJ2-6; D gene unclear. The CDR3 sequence is 15 residues long. The V end was cut by 5 bases, the J end by 0 bases, with 8 bases between. The V gene's germline CDR1 is SGHAT and CDR2 FQNNGV. The CDR3 region has the DNA TGTGCCAGCAGCCCCGGCAACTCTGGGGCCAACGTCCTGACTTTC. The encoded protein is CASSPGNSGANVLTF.

The V call is TRBV6-1, the J call TRBJ1-1; D remains unclear. The V end was cut by 4 bases, the J end by 0 bases, with 15 bases between. CDR3 length equals 16 residues. CDR1 is MNHNS, CDR2 SASEGT, per germline. The CDR3 here is CASSGRRVTLNTEAFF. The CDR3 region has the DNA TGTGCCAGCAGTGGCCGAAGGGTAACGTTGAACACTGAAGCTTTCTTT.

Only one count was recorded for this clone. The V and J genes are TRBV28 and TRBJ1-1; D gene ambiguous. Trimming cost V 4 bases and J 0 bases, with 9 bases left between them. The CDR3 contains 14 residues. CDR1 is MDHEN, CDR2 SYDVKM, per germline. The CDR3 nucleotides are TGTGCCAGCAGTTACGGGTACATGAACACTGAAGCTTTCTTT. It codes for CASSYGYMNTEAFF.

The J gene is TRBJ2-1, the V gene TRBV29-1, with 9 bases that match TRBD2. Germline CDR1 is SQVTM and CDR2 is ANQGSEA. The junction had 4 bases not matched to a gene; V was cut back by 5 bases and J by 8 bases. The CDR3 consists of 12 residues. CDR3 amino acids: CSVTGLAYEQFF. The CDR3 DNA reads as TGCAGCGTTACGGGACTAGCATATGAGCAGTTCTTC.

The rearrangement uses TRBV29-1 and TRBJ2-2; 8 bases line up with TRBD2. CDR3 length: 15 residues. J lost 1 base, V lost 4 bases, and 5 bases had no gene match. The germline V gene has CDR1 SQVTM and CDR2 ANQGSEA. CDR3 protein: CSVVSLAENTGELFF. The DNA of the CDR3 is TGCAGCGTTGTATCACTAGCGGAGAACACCGGGGAGCTGTTTTTT.

V and J are TRBV7-2 and TRBJ2-4, with D perhaps given as TRBD1 or TRBD2 (5 bases each). Trimming left V 7 bases short and J 0 bases short, with 19 bases between. Germline assignment: CDR1 SGHTA and CDR2 FQGNSA. The CDR3 runs to 17 residues. The CDR3 DNA reads as TGTGCCAGCACTGAGGAGGCCTCAGGGTCAGCCAAAAACATTCAGTACTTC. It yields the protein CASTEEASGSAKNIQYF. The complete variable domain, with remaining parts taken from reference TRBV7-2 and TRBJ2-4, reads GAGVSQSPSNKVTEKGKDVELRCDPISGHTALYWYRQSLGQGLEFLIYFQGNSAPDKSGLPSDRFSAERTGGSVSTLTIQRTQQEDSAVYLCASTEEASGSAKNIQYFGAGTRLSVL.